The clone carrying this T cell receptor (beta chain) was recorded a few times. The study recruited people aged about 18 to 89 years across approximately 24 US areas. Allocation to cohorts depended on clinical history reported by the participants. Source study methods: By means of reference gene primer amplification, nucleated cell counts were estimated. TCRdb's copy holds only in-frame clones and misses some; the assay was immunoSEQ multiplex PCR. V and J calls and clone size are those listed in that table; D and trimming were worked out from the DNA. The data contain a few hundred thousand clones, about nine tenths of them singletons. The entry originates in a study of blood T cell repertoires in COVID-19. About the research overall: Sites in the United States, Italy and Spain provided acute and convalescent COVID-19 samples.

In germline, CDR1 is LGHNA, CDR2 YNFKEQ. This CDR3 contains 13 residues. Trimming left V 1 base short and J 5 bases short, with 5 bases between. J is TRBJ2-2 and V is TRBV4-2; possible D gene TRBD1, 5 bases. Sequenced: PBMCs or T cells enriched from blood (not recorded which). The TCR comes from a human donor in a cohort exposed to, infected with or recovered from COVID-19 (not recorded which). The donor label of this sample is uncertain. The CDR3 sequence: CASSQAGTGELFF. The CDR3 nucleotides read TGTGCCAGCAGCCAAGCAGGGACCGGGGAGCTGTTTTTT.